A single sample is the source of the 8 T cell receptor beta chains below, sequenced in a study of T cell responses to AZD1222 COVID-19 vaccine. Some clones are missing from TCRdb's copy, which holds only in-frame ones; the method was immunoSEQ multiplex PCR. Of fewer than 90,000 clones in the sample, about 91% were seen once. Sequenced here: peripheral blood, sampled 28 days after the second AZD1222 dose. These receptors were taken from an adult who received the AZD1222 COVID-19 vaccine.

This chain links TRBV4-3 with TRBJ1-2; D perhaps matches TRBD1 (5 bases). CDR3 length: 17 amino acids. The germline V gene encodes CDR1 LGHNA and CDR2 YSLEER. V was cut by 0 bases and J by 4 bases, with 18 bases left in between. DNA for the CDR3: TGCGCCAGCAGCCAAGATCTCGGGCCTCGGGGGGTCTATGGCTACACCTTC. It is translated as CASSQDLGPRGVYGYTF.

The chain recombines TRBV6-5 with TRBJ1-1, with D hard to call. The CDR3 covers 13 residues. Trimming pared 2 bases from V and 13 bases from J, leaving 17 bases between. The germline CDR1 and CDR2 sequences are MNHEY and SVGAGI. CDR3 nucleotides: TGTGCCAGCAGTTACGAGAGGGAGGCGAAGGGTTTCTTT. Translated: CASSYEREAKGFF.

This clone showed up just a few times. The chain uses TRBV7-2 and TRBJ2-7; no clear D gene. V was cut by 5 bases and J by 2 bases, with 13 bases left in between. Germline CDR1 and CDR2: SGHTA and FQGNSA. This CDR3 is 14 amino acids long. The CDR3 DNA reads TGTGCCAGCAGCCCCGGACGGACCCCCTACGAGCAGTACTTC. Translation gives CASSPGRTPYEQYF.

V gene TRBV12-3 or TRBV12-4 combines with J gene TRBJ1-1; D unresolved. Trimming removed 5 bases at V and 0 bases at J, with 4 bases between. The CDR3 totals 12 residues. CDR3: CASSVLNTEAFF. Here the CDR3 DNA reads TGTGCCAGCAGTGTACTGAACACTGAAGCTTTCTTT.

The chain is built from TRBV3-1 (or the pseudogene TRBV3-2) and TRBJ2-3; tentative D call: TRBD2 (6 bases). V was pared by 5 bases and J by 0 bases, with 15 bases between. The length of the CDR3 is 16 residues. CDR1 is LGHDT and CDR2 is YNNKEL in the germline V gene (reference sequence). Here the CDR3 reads CASSYHGGRSTDTQYF. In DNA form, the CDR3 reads TGTGCCAGCAGCTACCATGGGGGGAGAAGCACAGATACGCAGTATTTT.

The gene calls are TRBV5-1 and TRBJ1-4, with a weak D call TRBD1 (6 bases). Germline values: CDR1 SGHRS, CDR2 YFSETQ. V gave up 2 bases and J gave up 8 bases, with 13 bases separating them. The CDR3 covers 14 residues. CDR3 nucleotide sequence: TGCGCCAGCAGCTTCGGGACAATTTTCGAAAAACTGTTTTTT. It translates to CASSFGTIFEKLFF.

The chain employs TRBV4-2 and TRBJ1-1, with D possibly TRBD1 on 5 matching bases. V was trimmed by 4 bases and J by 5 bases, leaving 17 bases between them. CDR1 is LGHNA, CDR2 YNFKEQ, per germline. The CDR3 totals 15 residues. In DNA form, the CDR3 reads TGTGCCAGCAGCCCCCCCCAGGGAGCGGTGACTGAAGCTTTCTTT. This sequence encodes CASSPPQGAVTEAFF.

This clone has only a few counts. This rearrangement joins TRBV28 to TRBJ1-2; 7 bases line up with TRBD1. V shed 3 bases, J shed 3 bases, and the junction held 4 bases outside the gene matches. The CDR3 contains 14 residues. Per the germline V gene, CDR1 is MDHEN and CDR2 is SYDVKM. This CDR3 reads CASSFGTAHYGYTF. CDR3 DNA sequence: TGTGCCAGCAGTTTCGGGACAGCTCACTATGGCTACACCTTC.